This TCR beta chain was observed in a study of T cells in Graves' hyperthyroidism and ophthalmopathy. RNA transcripts provided the source from which TCR beta CDR3 regions were amplified. Primed by the HTBI set, a first-round RT-PCR was run on the TCR CDR3. MiXCR was run by TCRdb on the multiplex PCR reads, yielding one entry per CDR3 protein. In the table there are roughly 290,000 distinct CDR3 sequences, roughly 13% of which are singletons. The CDR3 loop spans 16 amino acids. The germline CDR1 and CDR2 sequences are SGHDT and YYEEEE. Between the trimmed V and J ends, which lost 1 base and 14 bases, there was a span of 22 bases. In this sample, this clonotype turned up many times.

The specimen sequenced was blood. V usage is TRBV5-6 and J usage is TRBJ1-6; D is perhaps TRBD1 (5 bases). This receptor was obtained from a woman in her 40s with Graves' hyperthyroidism. In nucleotides, the CDR3 is TGTGCCAGCAGCTTGCGGGACCGGTCCCGCCGACGATCCCTCCACTTT. Encoded protein: CASSLRDRSRRRSLHF.